The clone carrying this T cell receptor (beta chain) has ten or more counts. Its cognate antigen is unknown. The sample comes from a study of T cell repertoires in cytomegalovirus infection. Overall study context: Public TCR beta signatures marked donors with CMV infection and the matching HLA.

TCRdb processed the reads anew with MiXCR; each CDR3 protein has one entry. Counted here are around 770,000 distinct CDR3 sequences, 25% to 30% occurring once; the ten biggest clones make up over 10%. Source: cultured CD8+ T cells from PBMCs, taken from culture after CMV antigen stimulation. The clonotype comes from a human donor in good health (CMV status not recorded). Some clones in this sample may be carry-over from other donors' samples.

CDR3 sequence: CASSFSGDTEAFF. CDR3 DNA: TGTGCCAGCAGCTTCTCGGGCGACACTGAAGCTTTCTTT. V and J are TRBV7-3 and TRBJ1-1; D is unresolved. Trimming cost V 3 bases and J 3 bases, with 8 bases left between them. The CDR3 length is 13 residues. CDR1 is SGHTA, CDR2 FQGTGA, per germline.